Each of the 31 T cell receptor beta chains below was sequenced from the same sample in a study of shared clonotypes between healthy human individuals. Repertoires were generated with immunoSEQ multiplex PCR, while TCRdb's copy carries only in-frame clones and drops some. The sample lists roughly 850,000 clones, 90% to 98% occurring once. Positive CCR7 selection of CD45RO-negative cells yielded the naive CD8 cells, and terminally differentiated effector memory CD45RA+ cells were excluded. Input material: naive CD8+ T cells sorted from blood. The receptors shown here come from a man aged 25-45 years in good health.

The chain couples TRBV5-4 to TRBJ2-1; D is unclear. CDR3 length equals 14 residues. Per germline, CDR1 SGHNT and CDR2 YYREEE (reference sequence). Trimming took 4 bases from V and 5 from J, leaving 13 bases between them. The CDR3 spells CASSPVDQNNEQFF. Here the CDR3 DNA reads TGTGCCAGCAGCCCCGTGGATCAAAACAATGAGCAGTTCTTC. The complete variable domain, with remaining parts taken from reference TRBV5-4 and TRBJ2-1, reads ETGVTQSPTHLIKTRGQQVTLRCSSQSGHNTVSWYQQALGQGPQFIFQYYREEENGRGNFPPRFSGLQFPNYSSELNVNALELDDSALYLCASSPVDQNNEQFFGPGTRLTVL.

The rearrangement uses TRBV5-1 and TRBJ2-5, with a possible D match to TRBD2 (7 bases). The germline V gene has CDR1 SGHRS and CDR2 YFSETQ. V was cut by 4 bases and J by 3 bases, with 19 bases left in between. There are 16 residues in the CDR3. The CDR3: CASSPSGGGGEETQYF. The CDR3 DNA is TGCGCCAGCAGCCCGTCTGGGGGAGGGGGTGAAGAGACCCAGTACTTC. Drawing the rest from reference TRBV5-1 and TRBJ2-5, the complete variable domain is KAGVTQTPRYLIKTRGQQVTLSCSPISGHRSVSWYQQTPGQGLQFLFEYFSETQRNKGNFPGRFSGRQFSNSRSEMNVSTLELGDSALYLCASSPSGGGGEETQYFGPGTRLLVL.

V and J are TRBV29-1 and TRBJ2-1; 8 positions agree with TRBD2. J gave up 3 bases and V 6 bases, and 13 bases lay outside the gene matches. Germline values: CDR1 SQVTM, CDR2 ANQGSEA. The CDR3 runs 16 residues. CDR3 nucleotide sequence: TGCAGCGTATGGGCTTTTGGCGGGAGGAGCTACAATGAGCAGTTCTTC. Translated, it gives CSVWAFGGRSYNEQFF.

V usage is TRBV6-4 and J usage is TRBJ2-3; 10 nucleotides align to TRBD2. The V and J ends lost 3 bases and 0 bases, in that order; junction bases with no gene match: 3. CDR1 and CDR2 (germline): MRHNA, SNTAGT. This CDR3 is built from 16 residues. The CDR3 loop reads CASSERLAGSTDTQYF. The CDR3, as DNA: TGTGCCAGCAGTGAACGACTAGCGGGTAGCACAGATACGCAGTATTTT.

The chain carries TRBV27 and TRBJ1-1; D remains unclear. The CDR3 totals 13 residues. The V gene's germline CDR1 is MNHEY and CDR2 SMNVEV (reference sequence). V was clipped by 3 bases and J by 1 base, with 6 bases between them. As DNA, the CDR3 is TGTGCCAGCAGTTTTCAGAAGAACACTGAAGCTTTCTTT. It specifies CASSFQKNTEAFF.

The chain has TRBV5-1 and TRBJ2-7; possibly TRBD1 for D (6 bases). The CDR3 runs to 13 residues. The V end lost 0 bases, the J end lost 6 bases, and 10 bases lay between the germline ends. The V gene's germline CDR1 is SGHRS and CDR2 YFSETQ. CDR3 bases: TGCGCCAGCAGCTTGGGGACAGCTTCCGAGCAGTACTTC. Protein product: CASSLGTASEQYF. The whole variable domain, remainder taken from reference TRBV5-1 and TRBJ2-7, is KAGVTQTPRYLIKTRGQQVTLSCSPISGHRSVSWYQQTPGQGLQFLFEYFSETQRNKGNFPGRFSGRQFSNSRSEMNVSTLELGDSALYLCASSLGTASEQYFGPGTRLTVT.

The rearrangement joins TRBV7-2 to TRBJ2-7; 8 bases match TRBD2. Losses at the gene ends were 7 bases for V and 0 bases for J; bases not matched to a gene: 8. The germline gives CDR1 SGHTA, CDR2 FQGNSA. This CDR3 has 15 amino acids. CDR3 sequence (DNA): TGTGCCAGCAAGCTTGCTAGCGGGTCCTCCTACGAGCAGTACTTC. Its translation is CASKLASGSSYEQYF.

Points on this clone: Other DNA sequences in the same sample also yield this CDR3. The rearrangement joins TRBV5-1 to TRBJ2-7; D tentatively reads TRBD1 or TRBD2 (5 bases each). From germline, CDR1 is SGHRS and CDR2 YFSETQ. The CDR3 consists of 14 residues. Between the trimmed V and J ends, which lost 4 bases and 2 bases, there was a span of 13 bases. This CDR3 reads CASSPGTGTYEQYF. The CDR3 bases are TGCGCCAGCAGCCCTGGGACGGGAACCTACGAGCAGTACTTC.

The chain employs TRBV9 and TRBJ2-7, with a possible D match to TRBD2 (6 bases). Germline CDR1 reads SGDLS; CDR2 reads YYNGEE. Trimming cost V 4 bases and J 5 bases, with 13 bases left between them. The CDR3 is made up of 13 amino acids. In DNA, the CDR3 is TGTGCCAGCAGCCCCACGGGAGTCAACGAGCAGTACTTC. Protein product: CASSPTGVNEQYF. The whole variable domain, remainder taken from reference TRBV9 and TRBJ2-7, is DSGVTQTPKHLITATGQRVTLRCSPRSGDLSVYWYQQSLDQGLQFLIQYYNGEERAKGNILERFSAQQFPDLHSELNLSSLELGDSALYFCASSPTGVNEQYFGPGTRLTVT.

The V and J genes are TRBV5-1 and TRBJ2-3, with 8 bases fitting TRBD2. The germline CDR1 and CDR2 sequences are SGHRS and YFSETQ. The length of the CDR3 is 17 residues. Trimming removed 4 bases from V and 5 bases from J; junction bases left unmatched: 15. CDR3 bases: TGCGCCAGCAGCCTAAACCCCGGGGGGGGCAGAGGAGATACGCAGTATTTT. Translation gives CASSLNPGGGRGDTQYF.

The CDR3 is CASSPTLAGSYEQYF. The DNA for the CDR3 is TGTGCCAGTAGTCCCACACTAGCGGGCTCCTACGAGCAGTACTTC. This rearrangement joins TRBV19 to TRBJ2-7, with TRBD2 matching over 9 bases. Per the germline V gene, CDR1 is LNHDA and CDR2 is SQIVND (reference sequence). CDR3 size: 15 residues. Trimming took 5 bases from V and 0 from J; bases not matched to a gene: 5.

The sample holds one count of this clone. The chain employs TRBV7-9 and TRBJ2-1, with 8 bases identical to TRBD2. After removal of 4 bases from V and 7 bases from J, the junction contained 15 bases not matched to a gene. This CDR3 is built from 17 residues. Germline loops: CDR1 SEHNR, CDR2 FQNEAQ (reference sequence). CDR3 nucleotide sequence: TGTGCCAGCAGCTCAACTGCGGGCAGCGGGAGAGGGAATGAGCAGTTCTTC. Amino acid sequence: CASSSTAGSGRGNEQFF.

In DNA form, the CDR3 reads TGTGCCTGGAGTGTAGGGGCAGGCGACGACGAGCAGTACTTC. Its protein product is CAWSVGAGDDEQYF. The chain uses TRBV30 and TRBJ2-7; weak D call: TRBD1 (5 bases). Germline V CDR1 and CDR2: GTSNPN, SVGIG (reference sequence). V dropped 0 bases and J dropped 5 bases, with 14 bases sitting between them. This CDR3 has 14 residues.

V usage is TRBV7-3 and J usage is TRBJ2-1; 14 bases agree with TRBD2. The CDR3 has 17 residues. Germline CDR1 is SGHTA and CDR2 is FQGTGA. Germline trimming cut 9 bases from V and 5 bases from J; bases unmatched to any gene: 12. CDR3 region: CARMTSGRAPGHNEQFF. CDR3 coding DNA: TGTGCCAGGATGACTAGCGGGAGGGCCCCCGGGCACAATGAGCAGTTCTTC.

The chain uses TRBV5-1 and TRBJ1-2, with D hard to call. V was clipped by 2 bases and J by 6 bases, with 11 bases between them. Germline V gene sequence: CDR1 SGHRS, CDR2 YFSETQ. There are 13 residues in the CDR3. The CDR3 sequence: CASSFGIPDGYTF. CDR3 DNA sequence: TGCGCCAGCAGCTTCGGTATTCCCGATGGCTACACCTTC. Together with reference TRBV5-1 and TRBJ1-2, the CDR3 gives the full variable domain: KAGVTQTPRYLIKTRGQQVTLSCSPISGHRSVSWYQQTPGQGLQFLFEYFSETQRNKGNFPGRFSGRQFSNSRSEMNVSTLELGDSALYLCASSFGIPDGYTFGSGTRLTVV.

Here the CDR3 reads CSVSGANTGELFF. The CDR3, as DNA: TGCAGCGTTTCGGGAGCGAACACCGGGGAGCTGTTTTTT. The chain recombines TRBV29-1 with TRBJ2-2; D is perhaps TRBD2 (6 bases). Germline lookup yields CDR1 SQVTM and CDR2 ANQGSEA. The V end lost 5 bases, the J end lost 0 bases, and 7 bases lay between the germline ends. This CDR3 spans 13 amino acids.

V and J are TRBV7-3 and TRBJ2-3, with 16 nucleotides matching TRBD2. The CDR3 has 18 amino acids. Germline V gene data show CDR1 as SGHTA and CDR2 as FQGTGA. Germline trimming cut 4 bases from V and 6 bases from J; bases unmatched to any gene: 10. CDR3 residues: CASSSLGTSGRAVDTQYF. The DNA for the CDR3 is TGTGCCAGCAGCTCCCTTGGGACTAGCGGGAGGGCCGTGGATACGCAGTATTTT.

The chain links TRBV10-3 to TRBJ2-4; D is possibly TRBD2 (6 bases). Germline lookup yields CDR1 ENHRY and CDR2 SYGVKD. Between the trimmed V and J ends, which lost 6 bases and 14 bases, there was a span of 17 bases. The CDR3 extends over 12 amino acids. CDR3 in amino acids: CAIRGDSSREYF. As DNA, the CDR3 is TGTGCCATCAGGGGGGACTCATCCAGGGAGTACTTC.

The chain recombines TRBV7-2 with TRBJ2-2, with a tentative D call TRBD2 (5 bases). CDR1 is SGHTA, CDR2 FQGNSA, per germline. CDR3 length equals 14 residues. V was cut by 5 bases and J by 1 base, with 8 bases left in between. Here the CDR3 DNA reads TGTGCCAGCAGCCCGACTATGAACACCGGGGAGCTGTTTTTT. Encoded protein: CASSPTMNTGELFF.

The V gene is TRBV2, the J gene TRBJ2-3; the D gene is possibly TRBD1 (6 bases). CDR3 length equals 14 residues. The germline V gene has CDR1 SNHLY and CDR2 FYNNEI. V was clipped by 5 bases and J by 0 bases, with 9 bases between them. The CDR3 is CASSKDRSTDTQYF. The CDR3 nucleotides are TGTGCCAGCAGTAAGGACAGAAGCACAGATACGCAGTATTTT.

The DNA for the CDR3 is TGTGCCAGCAGTCGGACCGGTTCGACTAATGAAAAACTGTTTTTT. Its translation is CASSRTGSTNEKLFF. J is TRBJ1-4 and V is TRBV11-2; D unclear. This CDR3 comprises 15 residues. V lost 6 bases and J 2 bases, leaving 13 bases between the germline ends. In germline, CDR1 is SGHAT, CDR2 FQNNGV.

V gene TRBV4-1 combines with J gene TRBJ2-7; D ambiguous. V dropped 1 base and J dropped 6 bases, with 10 bases sitting between them. This CDR3 spans 13 amino acids. Germline values: CDR1 MGHRA, CDR2 YSYEKL. CDR3 nucleotide sequence: TGCGCCAGCAGCCAAGTAGTGGGTCCCGAGCAGTACTTC. It codes for CASSQVVGPEQYF.

Written as DNA, the CDR3 is TGTGCCAGCAGTGAAGTTTTGCGGGGGGCACGTGAGACCCAGTACTTC. It encodes CASSEVLRGARETQYF. The chain combines TRBV6-1 with TRBJ2-5, with 8 bases aligning to TRBD2. J was trimmed by 5 bases and V by 1 base; bases with no gene match: 9. The CDR3 covers 16 residues. Germline V gives CDR1 MNHNS, CDR2 SASEGT.

This rearrangement joins TRBV18 to TRBJ2-6, with D possibly TRBD1 on 5 matching bases. The CDR3 runs to 15 residues. V shed 4 bases and J shed 1 base, with 8 bases lying between them. Germline CDR1 reads KGHSH; CDR2 reads LQKENI. The CDR3 region is CASSLQGSGANVLTF. In nucleotides, the CDR3 is TGTGCCAGCTCACTTCAGGGTTCTGGGGCCAACGTCCTGACTTTC. Full variable domain (missing parts from reference TRBV18 and TRBJ2-6): NAGVMQNPRHLVRRRGQEARLRCSPMKGHSHVYWYRQLPEEGLKFMVYLQKENIIDESGMPKERFSAEFPKEGPSILRIQQVVRGDSAAYFCASSLQGSGANVLTFGAGSRLTVL.

The rearrangement uses TRBV6-5 and TRBJ2-1; 7 positions agree with TRBD2. Germline CDR1 MNHEY, CDR2 SVGAGI. CDR3 length: 15 residues. Losses at the gene ends were 2 bases for V and 3 bases for J; bases not matched to a gene: 4. DNA for the CDR3: TGTGCCAGCAGTTACGGCGGGAGTGGCTACAATGAGCAGTTCTTC. It translates to CASSYGGSGYNEQFF.

On this clone itself: Other DNA sequences in this sample translate to the same CDR3. The chain uses TRBV5-1 and TRBJ2-7, with 8 positions matching TRBD1. V shed 3 bases and J 1 base; nucleotides not matched to a gene: 3. Per the germline V gene, CDR1 is SGHRS and CDR2 is YFSETQ. CDR3 size: 14 residues. The CDR3 region has the DNA TGCGCCAGCAGCTACCGACAGGGGTCCTACGAGCAGTACTTC. Translated: CASSYRQGSYEQYF.

This clone showed up just once. V and J are TRBV27 and TRBJ2-1, with D perhaps matching TRBD1 (6 bases). V lost 7 bases to trimming and J lost 4 bases, with 11 bases between them. The CDR3 length is 13 residues. Germline assignment: CDR1 MNHEY and CDR2 SMNVEV (reference sequence). CDR3 sequence: CASKDTGYNEQFF. In DNA form, the CDR3 reads TGTGCCAGCAAGGATACAGGGTACAATGAGCAGTTCTTC.

The rearrangement links TRBV7-2 to TRBJ2-7; D is possibly TRBD2 (7 bases). Trimming stripped 5 bases from V and 5 bases from J, with 16 bases between. The CDR3 length is 14 residues. CDR1 and CDR2 from the germline V gene are SGHTA and FQGNSA. The CDR3 reads CASSPSGGVHEQYF. As DNA, the CDR3 is TGTGCCAGCAGCCCATCGGGGGGCGTCCACGAGCAGTACTTC.

The chain employs TRBV28 and TRBJ2-7, with unresolved D. The CDR3 has 10 residues. Germline assignment: CDR1 MDHEN and CDR2 SYDVKM. V lost 6 bases, J lost 8 bases, and 8 bases lay in between. The CDR3 sequence: CASSRLQQYF. Written as DNA, the CDR3 is TGTGCCAGCAGCCGCTTACAGCAGTACTTC.

The rearrangement joins TRBV21-1 to TRBJ1-2; the DNA was not used to check the table's D call, TRBD1. TRBV21-1 is described as a pseudogene. The CDR3 is made up of 13 amino acids. The CDR3 DNA reads TGTGCCAGCAGCATAAGGACACCTTATGGCTACACCTTC. Amino acids: CASSIRTPYGYTF.

V usage is TRBV28 and J usage is TRBJ2-3; D is uncertain. The CDR3 spans 14 residues. V was pared by 6 bases and J by 6 bases, with 16 bases between. In germline, CDR1 is MDHEN, CDR2 SYDVKM. CDR3 residues: CASSPGPIMDTQYF. The CDR3 DNA follows: TGTGCCAGCAGCCCAGGTCCAATTATGGATACGCAGTATTTT.